Presented here are 8 T cell receptor beta chains from one specimen sequenced in a study of tissue T cells after allogeneic stem cell transplantation. Clones were read by immunoSEQ multiplex PCR, and TCRdb kept only the in-frame ones, dropping some. Of under 9,000 clones listed, around a third are singletons. Time point in this sample: mouse harvest day 14 after allogeneic transplant. Mouse grafts combined 10^7 T-cell-depleted bone marrow cells with 10^6 splenic CD5+ T cells. Input material: skin. The receptors were gathered from a female BALB/c mouse given C57BL/6 T cells with graft-versus-host disease after an allogeneic hematopoietic cell transplant.

This clone is labeled medium-sized. Gene names follow the mouse nomenclature. The read ends 1 residue shy of where the CDR3 ends; the end is completed using the germline J gene. The chain recombines TRBV4 with TRBJ2-1, with TRBD2 identical over 10 bases. The CDR3 extends over 13 amino acids. In germline, CDR1 is LGHDT, CDR2 YNNKQL (reference sequence). The junction had 2 bases not matched to a gene; V was cut back by 8 bases and J by 4 bases. CDR3 DNA, as far as it was read: TGTGCCAGCGACTGGGGGGCGTATGCTGAGCAGTTC. It codes for CASDWGAYAEQF. The complete CDR3 sequence is CASDWGAYAEQFF.

Turning to this clone: All gene names here are mouse names. The read ends 1 residue shy of where the CDR3 ends; the end is completed using the germline J gene. The rearrangement joins TRBV26 to TRBJ2-7; TRBD2 aligns across 8 bases. Germline assignment: CDR1 KGHPV and CDR2 FQNQEV (reference sequence). CDR3 length: 15 amino acids. The V and J ends lost 1 base and 4 bases, in that order; junction bases with no gene match: 6. CDR3 region: CASSLWAGGSYEQYF. CDR3 DNA (partial): TGTGCCAGCAGTCTGTGGGCTGGGGGGTCTTATGAACAGTAC.

Remarks on this clone: The gene names here belong to mouse. The CDR3 is cut off 1 residue early in the read; its end comes from the germline J gene. V gene TRBV26 combines with J gene TRBJ2-1, with D tentatively TRBD1 (5 bases). The CDR3 contains 14 residues. V gave up 2 bases and J gave up 6 bases, with 11 bases separating them. CDR1 and CDR2 (germline): KGHPV, FQNQEV (reference sequence). CDR3 sequence reads: CASSLPGNSAEQFF. The sequenced CDR3 bases are TGTGCCAGCAGTCTGCCAGGGAACAGTGCTGAGCAGTTC. Drawing the rest from reference TRBV26 and TRBJ2-1, the complete variable domain is NSKVIQTPRYLVKGQGQKAKMRCIPEKGHPVVFWYQQNKNNEFKFLINFQNQEVLQQIDMTEKRFSAECPSNSPCSLEIQSSEAGDSALYLCASSLPGNSAEQFFGPGTRLTVL.

A remark on this clone: The genes are named according to mouse. CDR3 in amino acids: CASSLPGSSYEQYF. The sequenced part of the CDR3 DNA is TGTGCCAGCAGTCTGCCGGGCAGCTCCTATGAACAGTAC. J is TRBJ2-7 and V is TRBV26; D gene unclear. The read ends 1 residue shy of where the CDR3 ends; the end is completed using the germline J gene. CDR1 KGHPV and CDR2 FQNQEV come from the germline V gene (reference sequence). The CDR3 contains 14 residues. V was shortened by 2 bases and J by 0 bases, with 8 bases between the two germline ends. The full variable domain, its missing parts supplied by reference TRBV26 and TRBJ2-7, is NSKVIQTPRYLVKGQGQKAKMRCIPEKGHPVVFWYQQNKNNEFKFLINFQNQEVLQQIDMTEKRFSAECPSNSPCSLEIQSSEAGDSALYLCASSLPGSSYEQYFGPGTRLTVL.

By share of the sample, this clone is medium-sized. Genes and germline come from the mouse. The read is 1 residue too short to cover the CDR3 end, so that end is filled in from the germline J gene. The V call is TRBV19, the J call TRBJ2-5; D not certain. The V end was cut by 1 base, the J end by 2 bases, with 5 bases between. Germline CDR1 is FNHDT and CDR2 is SITEND (reference sequence). CDR3 size: 13 residues. CDR3 DNA, as far as it was read: TGTGCCAGCAGTATACGGGGCCAAGACACCCAGTAC. It translates to CASSIRGQDTQY. In full, the CDR3 reads CASSIRGQDTQYF.

This clone turned up a few times. The gene symbols are mouse symbols. The read terminates 1 residue before the CDR3 end, so the remaining end is supplied by the germline J gene. This rearrangement joins TRBV4 to TRBJ1-1; a possible D gene is TRBD1 (5 bases). The CDR3 length is 14 residues. CDR1 is LGHDT and CDR2 is YNNKQL in the germline V gene (reference sequence). Trimming pared 3 bases from V and 0 bases from J, leaving 8 bases between. The CDR3 spells CASSYRDANTEVFF. The CDR3 DNA, read in part, is TGTGCCAGCAGCTACAGGGATGCAAACACAGAAGTCTTC. The whole variable domain, filled in from reference TRBV4 and TRBJ1-1, reads ETAVFQTPNYHVTQVGNEVSFNCKQTLGHDTMYWYKQDSKKLLKIMFSYNNKQLIVNETVPRRFSPQSSDKAHLNLRIKSVEPEDSAVYLCASSYRDANTEVFFGKGTRLTVV.

Comment on this clone: The listed genes are named as in mouse. The missing CDR3 end, 1 residue past where the read stops, is filled in from the germline J gene. The V gene is TRBV15, the J gene TRBJ2-7, with D perhaps TRBD1 (6 bases). V was cut by 4 bases and J by 2 bases, with 9 bases left in between. The V gene's germline CDR1 is SGHND and CDR2 FRSKSL. The CDR3 is 13 residues long. CDR3 bases read: TGTGCCAGCAGTTGGGGACAACCCTATGAACAGTAC. Encoded protein: CASSWGQPYEQY. The CDR3, in full, reads CASSWGQPYEQYF. The whole variable domain, remainder taken from reference TRBV15 and TRBJ2-7, is DAGVTQTPRHEVAEKGQTIILKCEPVSGHNDLFWYRQTKIQGLELLSYFRSKSLMEDGGAFKDRFKAEMLNSSFSTLKIQPTEPKDSAVYLCASSWGQPYEQYFGPGTRLTVL.

This clone was observed a handful of times. The germline and genes are mouse ones. The CDR3 end falls 1 residue outside the read, so it is completed with the germline J gene. Other DNA sequences in the same sample also yield this CDR3. The chain links TRBV23 to TRBJ2-5; the tabulated D call, TRBD2, remains unverified against the DNA. There are 14 residues in the CDR3. Germline CDR1 and CDR2: KGHTA and FQNQQP. Here the CDR3 reads CSSSPTGGQDTQYF. CDR3 bases read: TGCTCCAGCAGTCCCACTGGGGGGCAAGACACCCAGTAC.